This T cell receptor beta chain appears in the sequencing data of a study of OX40 agonist ivuxolimab in advanced cancers. As for the study in general: Participants, 65% to 85% male, averaged 60 years of age, ranging from 23 to 79.

To note about this clone: Antigen: not known.

Study-wide results and limits: Determination of antigen specificity was not performed for the expanded peripheral T cells.

Between the trimmed V and J ends, which lost 1 base and 4 bases, there was a span of 17 bases. This CDR3 comprises 16 residues. Germline CDR1 and CDR2: GTSNPN and SVGIG (reference sequence). Sequencing was performed with immunoSEQ multiplex PCR; in TCRdb, only in-frame clones are kept and a portion is missing. The table shows tens of thousands of clones, with around 94% occurring only once. This clonotype originated in an adult with an advanced solid tumor such as melanoma, head and neck, liver or kidney cancer. This sample comprised CD4+ or CD8+ T cells sorted from blood, obtained in a trial of the OX40 agonist ivuxolimab. The V gene is TRBV30, the J gene TRBJ2-1; D may be TRBD2 (5 bases). CDR3 protein: CAWSELDSPIYNEQFF. CDR3 nucleotide sequence: TGTGCCTGGAGTGAGCTGGACTCGCCTATATACAATGAGCAGTTCTTC.